One and the same sample provided the 25 T cell receptor beta chains below, sequenced in a study of T cells in Graves' hyperthyroidism and ophthalmopathy. The TCR beta CDR3 regions underwent amplification using RNA transcripts as the source. Primed by the HTBI set, a first-round RT-PCR was run on the TCR CDR3. TCRdb passed the multiplex PCR reads through MiXCR, listing each CDR3 protein once. The table has more than 300,000 distinct CDR3 sequences, about 17% seen once; the top ten hold around a third. The source material was blood. These receptors originate from a woman in her thirties with Graves' hyperthyroidism that later progressed to Graves' ophthalmopathy.

This clonotype was observed many times. The chain has TRBV2 and TRBJ1-2; 7 bases align to TRBD1. CDR1 is SNHLY, CDR2 FYNNEI, per germline. The V gene end was trimmed by 1 base and the J gene end by 2 bases; junction bases not matched to a gene: 4. CDR3 size: 15 residues. CDR3 in DNA: TGTGCCAGCAGTGAAGTCCGGGACAGAAACTATGGCTACACCTTC. This encodes CASSEVRDRNYGYTF.

This clonotype has at least ten counts. The chain couples TRBV6-6 to TRBJ1-2; D is uncertain. The germline gives CDR1 MNHNY, CDR2 SVGAGI (reference sequence). The CDR3 extends over 14 amino acids. With 1 base removed from V and 3 bases from J, the gap between germline ends came to 9 bases. CDR3 DNA sequence: TGTGCCAGCAGTTACTTTCCGGACCACTATGGCTACACCTTC. This codes for CASSYFPDHYGYTF.

This clonotype has more than one count but fewer than ten. J is TRBJ2-1 and V is TRBV6-1; unclear D gene. CDR1 MNHNS and CDR2 SASEGT come from the germline V gene. V gave up 5 bases and J gave up 8 bases, with 16 bases separating them. CDR3 length: 14 amino acids. The DNA of the CDR3 is TGTGCCAGCAGTTATCTTGAGGTCCGGGATGAGCAGTTCTTC. Translation gives CASSYLEVRDEQFF.

This clonotype was counted many times. This chain connects TRBV6-1 to TRBJ1-5, with TRBD1 matching over 9 bases. This CDR3 has 14 amino acids. With V trimmed by 3 bases and J by 7 bases, 4 bases remained unmatched. CDR1 is MNHNS and CDR2 is SASEGT in the germline V gene. The CDR3 DNA is TGTGCCAGCAGTGAGACGACAGGGGGACAGCCCCAGCATTTT. It encodes CASSETTGGQPQHF.

In this sample, this clonotype turned up many times. V and J are TRBV6-5 and TRBJ2-5; D not resolved. Deletions cut 2 bases from V and 4 bases from J, with 8 bases between. CDR1 and CDR2 (germline): MNHEY, SVGAGI. There are 13 residues in the CDR3. CDR3 residues: CASSYRVGETQYF. DNA of the CDR3: TGTGCCAGCAGTTACAGGGTAGGAGAGACCCAGTACTTC.

This clonotype was detected ten times or more. The J gene is TRBJ1-1, the V gene TRBV11-2, with unresolved D. The length of the CDR3 is 15 residues. The V and J ends lost 3 bases and 0 bases respectively, with 11 bases between them. Germline lookup yields CDR1 SGHAT and CDR2 FQNNGV. The CDR3 sequence is CASSFGGVMNTEAFF. The DNA for the CDR3 is TGTGCCAGCAGCTTCGGCGGGGTGATGAACACTGAAGCTTTCTTT.

The V gene is TRBV30, the J gene TRBJ1-1, with 8 bases aligning to TRBD1. The CDR3 extends over 13 amino acids. Germline V CDR1 and CDR2: GTSNPN, SVGIG (reference sequence). Trimming removed 2 bases from V and 5 bases from J; junction bases left unmatched: 4. The CDR3 DNA reads as TGTGCCTGGAGTCGGACAGGGTGGACTGAAGCTTTCTTT. Encoded protein: CAWSRTGWTEAFF.

This clonotype has ten or more counts. The CDR3 sequence is CASSSSGGTDTQYF. In DNA form, the CDR3 reads TGTGCCAGTAGTTCGAGCGGGGGCACAGATACGCAGTATTTT. This sequence joins TRBV19 and TRBJ2-3; TRBD2 aligns across 7 bases. Germline-derived CDR1 and CDR2 are LNHDA and SQIVND (reference sequence). The CDR3 loop spans 14 amino acids. Trimming removed 5 bases from V and 1 base from J; junction bases left unmatched: 3. Complete variable domain (other parts from reference TRBV19 and TRBJ2-3): DGGITQSPKYLFRKEGQNVTLSCEQNLNHDAMYWYRQDPGQGLRLIYYSQIVNDFQKGDIAEGYSVSREKKESFPLTVTSAQKNPTAFYLCASSSSGGTDTQYFGPGTRLTVL.

This clonotype was observed at least ten times. This sequence joins TRBV5-1 and TRBJ2-2; TRBD1 matches 8 bases. CDR3 length: 14 amino acids. V trimming: 6 bases; J trimming: 1 base; junction bases outside the gene matches: 2. Germline CDR1 and CDR2: SGHRS and YFSETQ. The CDR3 DNA sequence: TGCGCCAGCATCGACAGGGGGAACACCGGGGAGCTGTTTTTT. Protein: CASIDRGNTGELFF.

Many counts were recorded for this clonotype. The chain is built from TRBV11-2 and TRBJ1-2, with 7 bases fitting TRBD1. Trimming took 5 bases from V and 4 from J; bases not matched to a gene: 4. In germline, CDR1 is SGHAT, CDR2 FQNNGV. CDR3 size: 13 residues. The CDR3 loop is CASSQGQSYGYTF. As DNA, the CDR3 is TGTGCCAGCAGCCAGGGACAGAGCTATGGCTACACCTTC.

This clonotype was counted ten times or more. The chain couples TRBV6-2 or TRBV6-3 to TRBJ2-1; 9 bases line up with TRBD2. The junction had 4 bases not matched to a gene; V was cut back by 6 bases and J by 4 bases. Germline CDR1 reads MNHEY; CDR2 reads SVGEGT. This CDR3 region has 14 residues. The CDR3 here is CASRRGGTYNEQFF. Here the CDR3 DNA reads TGTGCCAGCAGGCGGGGGGGGACATACAATGAGCAGTTCTTC.

This clonotype was seen a handful of times. V is TRBV10-3 and J is TRBJ2-7; TRBD2 matches 7 bases. Germline V gene sequence: CDR1 ENHRY, CDR2 SYGVKD. This CDR3 contains 15 residues. The trim removed 2 bases at V and 9 bases at J, leaving 13 bases unmatched. The CDR3 DNA is TGTGCCATCAGTGAGACAGGACTAGGTGGGGCCGGGCAGTACTTC. It encodes CAISETGLGGAGQYF.

This clonotype was seen a handful of times. The V gene is TRBV27, the J gene TRBJ2-3; D unresolved. The CDR3 length is 14 residues. Trimming cost V 0 bases and J 4 bases, with 8 bases left between them. Germline V gives CDR1 MNHEY, CDR2 SMNVEV (reference sequence). CDR3 region: CASSLSLFSDTQYF. DNA of the CDR3: TGTGCCAGCAGTTTATCCCTGTTTTCAGATACGCAGTATTTT.

This clonotype came up a few times. V usage is TRBV6-1 and J usage is TRBJ1-4; unclear D gene. The V gene's germline CDR1 is MNHNS and CDR2 SASEGT. Trimming took 5 bases from V and 7 from J, leaving 14 bases between them. This CDR3 is built from 14 residues. CDR3: CASSQPGESEKLFF. CDR3 bases: TGTGCCAGCAGTCAACCCGGGGAGAGTGAAAAACTGTTTTTT.

The DNA of the CDR3 is TGTGCCAGCAGCAAAGCGGGACAGAGCTCTGGAAACACCATATATTTT. Translated: CASSKAGQSSGNTIYF. This chain uses TRBV5-4 with TRBJ1-3; 7 positions match TRBD1. Germline values: CDR1 SGHNT, CDR2 YYREEE (reference sequence). This CDR3 has 16 amino acids. After removal of 4 bases from V and 0 bases from J, the junction contained 7 bases not matched to a gene.

This clonotype was seen repeatedly, ten times or more. CDR3 DNA: TGTGCCAGCAGCTTAGCGGGGGGAAGCTCCTACGAGCAGTACTTC. It translates to CASSLAGGSSYEQYF. The gene calls are TRBV7-9 and TRBJ2-7; possibly TRBD2 for D (6 bases). The CDR3 consists of 15 residues. Germline V gene data show CDR1 as SEHNR and CDR2 as FQNEAQ (reference sequence). Trimming pared 0 bases from V and 0 bases from J, leaving 9 bases between.

The genes are TRBV19 and TRBJ2-7; D is uncertain. Germline V lookup: CDR1 LNHDA, CDR2 SQIVND (reference sequence). V lost 5 bases and J 5 bases, leaving 7 bases between the germline ends. The CDR3 length is 11 residues. CDR3 sequence (DNA): TGTGCCAGTAGTTCACTCCACGAGCAGTACTTC. Its translation: CASSSLHEQYF.

Regarding this clonotype: The missing conserved phenylalanine or tryptophan at the end of this CDR3 makes a read error likely. CDR3 loop: CSASLGSGANVLTV. The CDR3 DNA sequence: TGCAGTGCTAGTCTGGGGTCGGGGGCCAACGTCCTGACTGTC. The genes are TRBV20-1 and TRBJ2-6, with unresolved D. The CDR3 totals 14 residues. Germline loops: CDR1 DFQATT, CDR2 SNEGSKA (reference sequence). V was trimmed by 3 bases and J by 4 bases, leaving 10 bases between them.

The sample holds many counts of this clonotype. This chain uses TRBV7-9 with TRBJ1-6; 9 positions agree with TRBD1. V dropped 3 bases and J dropped 15; count of bases not matched to a gene: 21. Germline lookup yields CDR1 SEHNR and CDR2 FQNEAQ (reference sequence). This CDR3 comprises 18 residues. CDR3 sequence: CASSLIPGVGTGILFLHF. In DNA, the CDR3 is TGTGCCAGCAGCTTGATACCAGGGGTCGGGACAGGGATTTTGTTCCTCCACTTT.

The rearrangement joins TRBV7-9 to TRBJ1-1; D gene uncertain. V lost 1 base and J lost 0, with 15 bases in between. Germline CDR1 and CDR2: SEHNR and FQNEAQ (reference sequence). The CDR3 extends over 17 amino acids. As DNA, the CDR3 is TGTGCCAGCAGCTTAGACTCTTATGAGGGTTTGAACACTGAAGCTTTCTTT. Its translation: CASSLDSYEGLNTEAFF.

This clonotype was counted at least ten times. This chain joins TRBV5-1 and TRBJ2-1; D uncertain. This CDR3 has 13 residues. Trimming pared 0 bases from V and 7 bases from J, leaving 8 bases between. CDR1 and CDR2 from the germline V gene are SGHRS and YFSETQ. The CDR3 sequence is CASSLGQLNEQFF. CDR3 DNA sequence: TGCGCCAGCAGCTTGGGGCAGCTGAATGAGCAGTTCTTC.

In this sample, this clonotype turned up a few times. V usage is TRBV20-1 and J usage is TRBJ2-7; TRBD2 agrees at 8 bases. The CDR3 is 12 residues long. J was trimmed by 7 bases and V by 6 bases; bases with no gene match: 8. CDR1 DFQATT and CDR2 SNEGSKA come from the germline V gene (reference sequence). The CDR3 coding sequence is TGCAGTGCGCCACCCGGGGGGGGGGAGCAGTACTTC. Its translation is CSAPPGGGEQYF.

This clonotype was seen repeatedly, ten times or more. The V gene is TRBV7-8, the J gene TRBJ2-2; the D is unclear. The CDR3 is 13 residues long. Trimming left V 1 base short and J 5 bases short, with 5 bases between. Per the germline V gene, CDR1 is SGHVS and CDR2 is FQNEAQ. CDR3 amino acids: CASSLVLTGELFF. The CDR3 DNA is TGTGCCAGCAGCTTAGTACTTACCGGGGAGCTGTTTTTT.

V and J are TRBV9 and TRBJ2-5; no definite D call. The CDR3 consists of 12 residues. Between the trimmed V and J ends, which lost 0 bases and 3 bases, there was a span of 3 bases. Germline lookup yields CDR1 SGDLS and CDR2 YYNGEE. CDR3 protein: CASSVVEETQYF. The CDR3 DNA reads as TGTGCCAGCAGCGTAGTGGAAGAGACCCAGTACTTC.

This clonotype was seen only a few times. This chain connects TRBV7-9 to TRBJ1-1; 7 positions match TRBD1. There are 12 residues in the CDR3. V was clipped by 5 bases and J by 8 bases; unmatched bases: 5. In germline, CDR1 is SEHNR, CDR2 FQNEAQ (reference sequence). The CDR3 loop reads CASSLGGQEAFF. The CDR3, as DNA: TGTGCCAGCAGCCTCGGGGGACAGGAAGCTTTCTTT.